This T cell receptor (beta chain) was captured by sequencing in a study of blood T cell repertoires in COVID-19. Using immunoSEQ multiplex PCR, the repertoire was profiled, and TCRdb retains in-frame clones only, with some absent. The sample comprises over 70,000 clones, roughly 87% of which are singletons, and 6.5% to 8% rests with the top ten. The TCR originated in a young man with COVID-19, enrolled during active disease. The specimen sequenced was peripheral blood.

The CDR3 DNA reads as TGTGCCAGCAGCTTAGATGGTAGAAGAGCTTTCTTT. Translated, it gives CASSLDGRRAFF. The chain is built from TRBV7-9 and TRBJ1-1; D gene unclear. Germline lookup yields CDR1 SEHNR and CDR2 FQNEAQ (reference sequence). V lost 1 base to trimming and J lost 10 bases, with 10 bases between them. The CDR3 length is 12 residues.